The 22 T cell receptor beta chains in this list originate from one sample, sequenced in a study of technical replicates of blood from four donors. Libraries were prepared by immunoSEQ multiplex PCR; TCRdb keeps only in-frame clonotypes and omits some of them. The table records over 45,000 clones, about 94% of them present only once. Sequencing was carried out using PBMCs. These receptors were collected from a human donor in good health. Some clones in this sample may be carry-over from other donors' samples.

The table lists this clone with a count of one. The rearrangement links TRBV15 to TRBJ1-2, with 7 bases aligning to TRBD1. The length of the CDR3 is 15 residues. V gave up 1 base and J gave up 2 bases; unmatched junction bases: 4. From germline, CDR1 is LNHNV and CDR2 YYDKDF (reference sequence). The DNA for the CDR3 is TGTGCCACCAGCAGAGGGGACAGCCTAAACTATGGCTACACCTTC. As protein: CATSRGDSLNYGYTF. Full variable domain (outside the CDR3, taken from reference TRBV15 and TRBJ1-2): DAMVIQNPRYQVTQFGKPVTLSCSQTLNHNVMYWYQQKSSQAPKLLFHYYDKDFNNEADTPDNFQSRRPNTSFCFLDIRSPGLGDTAMYLCATSRGDSLNYGYTFGSGTRLTVV.

V is TRBV4-1 and J is TRBJ1-2; 8 bases are a match to TRBD1. In germline, CDR1 is MGHRA, CDR2 YSYEKL. The CDR3 totals 16 residues. Unmatched junction bases numbered 7, after V lost 0 bases and J lost 4 bases. DNA for the CDR3: TGCGCCAGCAGCCAAGATCAAGACAGGGGTGCCTATGGCTACACCTTC. Translated, it gives CASSQDQDRGAYGYTF.

CDR3 nucleotide sequence: TGTGCCAGCAGTGGGGCTAGCGGGAGTCAAGAGACCCAGTACTTC. Translating it yields CASSGASGSQETQYF. The chain carries TRBV2 and TRBJ2-5; TRBD2 matches 10 bases. CDR3 length equals 15 residues. Unmatched junction bases numbered 4, after V lost 4 bases and J lost 2 bases. Germline V gene lookup returns CDR1 SNHLY and CDR2 FYNNEI.

The V and J genes are TRBV5-1 and TRBJ2-7, with no clear D. The ends were cut back, 4 bases at V and 7 bases at J, with 24 bases in the middle. Germline V lookup: CDR1 SGHRS, CDR2 YFSETQ. The CDR3 sequence is 16 residues long. Here the CDR3 reads CASSPTALALPREQYF. CDR3 bases: TGCGCCAGCAGCCCTACCGCCCTCGCCCTCCCCCGGGAGCAGTACTTC. The full variable domain, with the rest looked up from reference TRBV5-1 and TRBJ2-7, is KAGVTQTPRYLIKTRGQQVTLSCSPISGHRSVSWYQQTPGQGLQFLFEYFSETQRNKGNFPGRFSGRQFSNSRSEMNVSTLELGDSALYLCASSPTALALPREQYFGPGTRLTVT.

The sample holds one count of this clone. The chain carries TRBV20-1 and TRBJ1-4; unclear D gene. CDR1 and CDR2 (germline): DFQATT, SNEGSKA (reference sequence). V lost 4 bases and J lost 5, with 5 bases in between. CDR3 length: 11 amino acids. The CDR3 sequence: CSAIKNEKLFF. As DNA, the CDR3 is TGCAGTGCTATAAAAAATGAAAAACTGTTTTTT.

The chain uses TRBV5-6 and TRBJ2-7; TRBD1 agrees at 10 bases. This CDR3 is built from 14 residues. J lost 7 bases, V lost 2 bases, and 6 bases had no gene match. CDR1 SGHDT and CDR2 YYEEEE come from the germline V gene. The CDR3 DNA is TGTGCCAGCAGCTTAGGGACAGGGGCCGCGGAGCAGTACTTC. The encoded protein is CASSLGTGAAEQYF.

This clone was seen only a few times. This sample includes further DNA sequences coding for the same CDR3. This chain joins TRBV5-4 and TRBJ2-3, with TRBD2 matching over 11 bases. V lost 5 bases, J lost 5 bases, and 7 bases stayed unmatched. This CDR3 contains 15 residues. Germline V gene data show CDR1 as SGHNT and CDR2 as YYREEE (reference sequence). CDR3 DNA: TGTGCCAGCAGTCTAGCGGGAGGCCCGGGAGATACGCAGTATTTT. Protein product: CASSLAGGPGDTQYF.

V is TRBV9 and J is TRBJ1-1; 7 bases map to TRBD1. Germline V lookup: CDR1 SGDLS, CDR2 YYNGEE. The ends lost 0 bases at V and 1 base at J; junction bases unmatched: 3. The CDR3 runs 15 residues. The CDR3 is CASSVEGGWNTEAFF. CDR3 sequence (DNA): TGTGCCAGCAGCGTAGAAGGGGGCTGGAACACTGAAGCTTTCTTT.

The chain combines TRBV5-1 with TRBJ1-2; possible D gene TRBD1, 5 bases. The CDR3 covers 13 residues. Trimming shortened V by 0 bases and J by 2 bases, and 5 bases separated the two germline ends. Germline V gene data show CDR1 as SGHRS and CDR2 as YFSETQ. In DNA form, the CDR3 reads TGCGCCAGCAGCTTGGAGGGGAACTATGGCTACACCTTC. This encodes CASSLEGNYGYTF. Full variable domain (rest looked up from reference TRBV5-1 and TRBJ1-2): KAGVTQTPRYLIKTRGQQVTLSCSPISGHRSVSWYQQTPGQGLQFLFEYFSETQRNKGNFPGRFSGRQFSNSRSEMNVSTLELGDSALYLCASSLEGNYGYTFGSGTRLTVV.

This clone was seen a single time. The chain has TRBV2 and TRBJ1-3; weak D call: TRBD1 (6 bases). Germline V lookup: CDR1 SNHLY, CDR2 FYNNEI. The V end was cut by 5 bases, the J end by 1 base, with 9 bases between. This CDR3 has 14 amino acids. CDR3 DNA sequence: TGTGCCAGCAGTACCAGGGGATCTGGAAACACCATATATTTT. It encodes CASSTRGSGNTIYF.

The chain links TRBV20-1 to TRBJ2-1; D is ambiguous. Looked up from germline, CDR1 is DFQATT and CDR2 is SNEGSKA (reference sequence). Trimming removed 1 base from V and 4 bases from J, with 2 bases in between. CDR3 length: 11 residues. CDR3 nucleotide sequence: TGCAGTGCTAGAGCGTACAATGAGCAGTTCTTC. This sequence encodes CSARAYNEQFF.

J is TRBJ2-2 and V is TRBV2, with a possible D match to TRBD2 (5 bases). This CDR3 contains 15 residues. V was cut by 9 bases and J by 1 base, with 15 bases left in between. Germline values: CDR1 SNHLY, CDR2 FYNNEI. In nucleotides, the CDR3 is TGTGCCAGTACCCCGGGGTGGGTGAACACCGGGGAGCTGTTTTTT. Amino acids: CASTPGWVNTGELFF.

CDR3 sequence: CASSLWDSDSGANVLTF. The CDR3 bases are TGTGCCAGCAGCCTTTGGGACAGCGACTCTGGGGCCAACGTCCTGACTTTC. This sequence joins TRBV14 and TRBJ2-6; 7 bases match TRBD1. From germline, CDR1 is SGHDN and CDR2 FVKESK. There are 17 residues in the CDR3. V lost 4 bases, J lost 0 bases, and 6 bases stayed unmatched.

The chain recombines TRBV6-5 with TRBJ2-6, with unresolved D. This CDR3 has 16 amino acids. Trimming took 3 bases from V and 3 from J, leaving 12 bases between them. The germline V gene encodes CDR1 MNHEY and CDR2 SVGAGI. The CDR3 nucleotides are TGTGCCAGCAGTTATCGTTGGAGCCTTGGGGCCAACGTCCTGACTTTC. It specifies CASSYRWSLGANVLTF.

This rearrangement joins TRBV29-1 to TRBJ2-3; TRBD2 aligns across 9 bases. Unmatched junction bases numbered 5, after V lost 1 base and J lost 0 bases. The germline gives CDR1 SQVTM, CDR2 ANQGSEA. The CDR3 extends over 16 amino acids. CDR3: CSVEGVLAGSTDTQYF. The CDR3 DNA follows: TGCAGCGTTGAAGGAGTGCTAGCGGGGAGCACAGATACGCAGTATTTT.

The rearrangement links TRBV4-3 to TRBJ2-5, with D possibly TRBD2 on 5 matching bases. There are 14 residues in the CDR3. V dropped 2 bases and J dropped 0 bases, with 7 bases sitting between them. The germline gives CDR1 LGHNA, CDR2 YSLEER. CDR3 amino acids: CASSQLTNQETQYF. The CDR3 DNA follows: TGCGCCAGCAGCCAACTGACTAACCAAGAGACCCAGTACTTC.

The V and J genes are TRBV6-1 and TRBJ1-1, with 8 bases identical to TRBD1. Germline values: CDR1 MNHNS, CDR2 SASEGT. V dropped 6 bases and J dropped 1; count of bases not matched to a gene: 4. CDR3 length: 14 residues. The CDR3: CASRGQGENTEAFF. The CDR3 DNA sequence: TGTGCCAGCAGAGGACAGGGTGAGAACACTGAAGCTTTCTTT.

This clone was seen once. The rearrangement links TRBV7-9 to TRBJ1-5; D ambiguous. V was cut by 1 base and J by 1 base, with 5 bases left in between. The CDR3 sequence is 14 residues long. CDR1 is SEHNR, CDR2 FQNEAQ, per germline (reference sequence). The CDR3 region has the DNA TGTGCCAGCAGCTTAGAGACAAGCAATCAGCCCCAGCATTTT. As protein: CASSLETSNQPQHF.

The CDR3 protein is CASSQGGQGSPLHF. In DNA form, the CDR3 reads TGCGCCAGCAGCCAAGGAGGCCAGGGTTCACCCCTCCACTTT. The gene calls are TRBV4-3 and TRBJ1-6; D is perhaps TRBD1 (5 bases). Trimming cost V 1 base and J 9 bases, with 10 bases left between them. CDR1 and CDR2 from the germline V gene are LGHNA and YSLEER. The CDR3 extends over 14 amino acids.

V usage is TRBV18 and J usage is TRBJ1-4, with D possibly matching TRBD1 (6 bases). The V end lost 4 bases, the J end lost 3 bases, and 9 bases lay between the germline ends. Germline assignment: CDR1 KGHSH and CDR2 LQKENI. The CDR3 spans 14 residues. The CDR3 is CASSQDRSNEKLFF. CDR3 nucleotides: TGTGCCAGCTCACAGGACAGATCTAATGAAAAACTGTTTTTT.

The chain combines TRBV12-5 with TRBJ2-2, with 11 bases lining up with TRBD2. Looked up from germline, CDR1 is LGHNT and CDR2 is FRNRAP. The CDR3 sequence is 19 residues long. The ends lost 0 bases at V and 2 bases at J; junction bases unmatched: 8. The CDR3 region has the DNA TGTGCTAGTGGTTTGGTACGGTTAGCGGGAGGGCCAAACACCGGGGAGCTGTTTTTT. Residues: CASGLVRLAGGPNTGELFF.

This clone occurred once. The chain is built from TRBV5-8 and TRBJ1-5; a weak D match, TRBD1 (5 bases). Trimming cost V 5 bases and J 3 bases, with 15 bases left between them. The germline CDR1 and CDR2 sequences are SGHTS and YDEGEE. The CDR3 runs to 15 residues. The CDR3 DNA is TGTGCCAGCAGGCTGGGCCACAGGTCCAATCAGCCCCAGCATTTT. It translates to CASRLGHRSNQPQHF.